This TCR beta chain was identified during a study of CD8 T cells in ankylosing spondylitis. This clonotype has ten or more counts. Its antigen remains unknown. Findings and caveats of the study: A TCR beta motif of about 8 highly homologous variants seemed to mark ankylosing spondylitis blood. With a CD8+ phenotype, disease-linked clones were relatively rare in peripheral blood.

TCRdb re-called the 5' RACE reads through MiXCR, storing one row per CDR3 protein. The data hold about 130,000 distinct CDR3 sequences, with approximately 10% observed a single time. CDR3 length: 16 residues. V lost 2 bases and J lost 1, with 12 bases in between. The germline gives CDR1 SGHKS, CDR2 YYEKEE (reference sequence). The TCR was taken from a female donor with ankylosing spondylitis or in good health (not recorded which). Sequenced: blood, either unsorted or a sorted T cell fraction (not recorded which). This chain links TRBV5-5 with TRBJ2-2; D is uncertain. Written as DNA, the CDR3 is TGTGCCAGCAGCTTAGGCGGTCAGTTGAACACCGGGGAGCTGTTTTTT. Translation: CASSLGGQLNTGELFF.